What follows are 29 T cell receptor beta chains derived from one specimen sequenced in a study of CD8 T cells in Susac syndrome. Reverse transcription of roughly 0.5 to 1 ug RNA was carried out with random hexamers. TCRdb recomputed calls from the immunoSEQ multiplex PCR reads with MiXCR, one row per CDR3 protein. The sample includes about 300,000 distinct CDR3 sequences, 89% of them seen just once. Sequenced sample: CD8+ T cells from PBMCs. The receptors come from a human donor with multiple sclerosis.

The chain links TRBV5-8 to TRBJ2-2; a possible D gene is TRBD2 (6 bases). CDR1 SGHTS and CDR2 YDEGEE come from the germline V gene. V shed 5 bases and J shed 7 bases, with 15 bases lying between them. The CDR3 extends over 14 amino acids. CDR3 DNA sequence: TGTGCCAGCAGTCTCGACGGAGGGATCGGGGAGCTGTTTTTT. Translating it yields CASSLDGGIGELFF.

The CDR3 is CASSWTGIMSDTQYF. DNA for the CDR3: TGTGCCAGCAGCTGGACGGGGATCATGTCAGATACGCAGTATTTT. V gene TRBV28 combines with J gene TRBJ2-3; tentative D call: TRBD2 (5 bases). From germline, CDR1 is MDHEN and CDR2 SYDVKM. The germline V and J ends were trimmed by 6 bases and 4 bases, with 17 bases remaining between them. The length of the CDR3 is 15 residues.

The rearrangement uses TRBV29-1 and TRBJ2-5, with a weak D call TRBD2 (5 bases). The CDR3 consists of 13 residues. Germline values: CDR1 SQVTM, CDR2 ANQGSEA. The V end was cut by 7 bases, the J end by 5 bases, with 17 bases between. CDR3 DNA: TGCAGCGGCAGGCTATCGGGATGGGAGACCCAGTACTTC. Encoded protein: CSGRLSGWETQYF.

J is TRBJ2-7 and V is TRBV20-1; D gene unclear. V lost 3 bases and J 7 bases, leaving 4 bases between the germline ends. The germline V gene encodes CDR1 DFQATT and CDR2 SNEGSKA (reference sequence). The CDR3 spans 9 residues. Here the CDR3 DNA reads TGCAGTGCTAGCTGGGAGCAGTACTTC. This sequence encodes CSASWEQYF.

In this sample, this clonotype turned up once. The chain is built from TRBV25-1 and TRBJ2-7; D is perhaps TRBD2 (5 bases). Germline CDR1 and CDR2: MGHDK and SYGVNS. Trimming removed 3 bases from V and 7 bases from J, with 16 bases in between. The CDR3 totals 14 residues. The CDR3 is CASSEGEGTREQYF. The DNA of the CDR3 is TGTGCCAGCAGTGAGGGCGAGGGAACGAGGGAGCAGTACTTC.

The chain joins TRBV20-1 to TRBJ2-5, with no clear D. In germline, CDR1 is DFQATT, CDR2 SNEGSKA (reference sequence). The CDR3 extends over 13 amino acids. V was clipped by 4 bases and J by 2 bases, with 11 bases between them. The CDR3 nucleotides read TGCAGTGCTAACGGCAACTCTCAAGAGACCCAGTACTTC. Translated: CSANGNSQETQYF.

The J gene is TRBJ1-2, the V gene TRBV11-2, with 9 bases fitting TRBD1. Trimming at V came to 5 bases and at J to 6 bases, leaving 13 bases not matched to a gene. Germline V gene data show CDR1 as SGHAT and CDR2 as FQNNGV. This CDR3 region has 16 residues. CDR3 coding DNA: TGTGCCAGCAGCCTACTCAGGACAGGGGACCTGAATGGCTACACCTTC. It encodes CASSLLRTGDLNGYTF. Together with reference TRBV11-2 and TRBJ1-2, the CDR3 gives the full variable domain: EAGVAQSPRYKIIEKRQSVAFWCNPISGHATLYWYQQILGQGPKLLIQFQNNGVVDDSQLPKDRFSAERLKGVDSTLKIQPAKLEDSAVYLCASSLLRTGDLNGYTFGSGTRLTVV.

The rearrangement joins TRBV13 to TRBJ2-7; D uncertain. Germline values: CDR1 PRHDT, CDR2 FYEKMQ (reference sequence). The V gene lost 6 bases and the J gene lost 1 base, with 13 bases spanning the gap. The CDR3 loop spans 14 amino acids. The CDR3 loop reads CASRILGASYEQYF. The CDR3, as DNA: TGTGCCAGCAGGATTTTAGGCGCATCCTACGAGCAGTACTTC.

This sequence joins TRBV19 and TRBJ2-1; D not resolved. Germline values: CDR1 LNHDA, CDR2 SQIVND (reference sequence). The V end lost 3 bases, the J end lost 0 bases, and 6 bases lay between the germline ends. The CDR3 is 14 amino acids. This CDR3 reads CASSISSSYNEQFF. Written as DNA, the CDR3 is TGTGCCAGTAGTATCTCTAGCTCCTACAATGAGCAGTTCTTC.

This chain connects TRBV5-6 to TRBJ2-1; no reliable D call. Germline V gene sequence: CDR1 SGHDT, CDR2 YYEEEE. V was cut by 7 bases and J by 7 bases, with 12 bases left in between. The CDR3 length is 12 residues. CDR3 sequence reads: CASSFNWNEQFF. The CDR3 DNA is TGTGCCAGCTCCTTTAACTGGAATGAGCAGTTCTTC. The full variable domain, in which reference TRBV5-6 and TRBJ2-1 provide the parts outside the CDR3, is DAGVTQSPTHLIKTRGQQVTLRCSPKSGHDTVSWYQQALGQGPQFIFQYYEEEERQRGNFPDRFSGHQFPNYSSELNVNALLLGDSALYLCASSFNWNEQFFGPGTRLTVL.

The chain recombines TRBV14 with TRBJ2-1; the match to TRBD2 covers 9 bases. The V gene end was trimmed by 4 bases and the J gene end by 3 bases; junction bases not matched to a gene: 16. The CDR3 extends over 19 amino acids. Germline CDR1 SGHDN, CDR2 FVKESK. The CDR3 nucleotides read TGTGCCAGCAGCCCAACAGACTCCTTAGCGGGGGACAACTACAATGAGCAGTTCTTC. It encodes CASSPTDSLAGDNYNEQFF.

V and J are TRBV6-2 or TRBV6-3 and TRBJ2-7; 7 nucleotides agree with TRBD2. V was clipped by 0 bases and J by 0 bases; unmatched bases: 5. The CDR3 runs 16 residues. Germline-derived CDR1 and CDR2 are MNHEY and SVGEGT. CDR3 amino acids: CASSYSRWEGSYEQYF. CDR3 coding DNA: TGTGCCAGCAGTTACTCGAGATGGGAGGGCTCCTACGAGCAGTACTTC.

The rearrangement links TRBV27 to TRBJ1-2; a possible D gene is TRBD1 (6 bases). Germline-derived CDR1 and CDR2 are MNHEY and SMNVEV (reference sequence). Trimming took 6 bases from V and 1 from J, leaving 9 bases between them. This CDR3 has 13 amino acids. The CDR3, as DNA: TGTGCCAGCAGCCCAGGGGTTAACTATGGCTACACCTTC. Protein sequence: CASSPGVNYGYTF.

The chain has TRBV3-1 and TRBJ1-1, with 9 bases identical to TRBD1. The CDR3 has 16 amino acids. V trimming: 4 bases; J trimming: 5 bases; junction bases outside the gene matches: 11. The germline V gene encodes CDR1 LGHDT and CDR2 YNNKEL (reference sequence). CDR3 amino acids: CASSPTGGVGETEAFF. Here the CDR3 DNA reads TGTGCCAGCAGCCCGACAGGGGGAGTAGGTGAAACTGAAGCTTTCTTT.

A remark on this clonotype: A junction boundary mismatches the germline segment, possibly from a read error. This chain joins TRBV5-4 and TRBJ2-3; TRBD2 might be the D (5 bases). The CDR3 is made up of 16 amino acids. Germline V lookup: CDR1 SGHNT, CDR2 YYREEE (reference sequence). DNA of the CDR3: TGTGCCAGCAGCGCACCTCCAGCGGCAAGCACGGATACGCAGTATTTT. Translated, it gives CASSAPPAASTDTQYF.

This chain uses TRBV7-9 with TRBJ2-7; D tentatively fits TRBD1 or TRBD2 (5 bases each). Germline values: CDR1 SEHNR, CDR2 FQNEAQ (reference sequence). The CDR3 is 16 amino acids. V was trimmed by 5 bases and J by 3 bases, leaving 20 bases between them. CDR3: CASSPRDLGNSYEQYF. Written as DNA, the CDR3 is TGTGCCAGCAGCCCCCGGGACCTCGGAAACAGCTACGAGCAGTACTTC.

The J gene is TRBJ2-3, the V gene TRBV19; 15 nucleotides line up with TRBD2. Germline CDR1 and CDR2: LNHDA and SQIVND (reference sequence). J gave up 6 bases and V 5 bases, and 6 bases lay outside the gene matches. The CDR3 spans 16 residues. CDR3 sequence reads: CASSLGLAGGRDTQYF. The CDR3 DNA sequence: TGTGCCAGTAGTCTGGGACTAGCGGGGGGCCGGGATACGCAGTATTTT.

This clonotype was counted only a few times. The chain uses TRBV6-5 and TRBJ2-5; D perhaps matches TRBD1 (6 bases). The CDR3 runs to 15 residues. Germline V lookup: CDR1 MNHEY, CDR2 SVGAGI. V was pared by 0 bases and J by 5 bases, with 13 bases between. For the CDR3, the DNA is TGTGCCAGCAGTTACTCGTCAGGGGAGAGGGAGACCCAGTACTTC. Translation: CASSYSSGERETQYF.

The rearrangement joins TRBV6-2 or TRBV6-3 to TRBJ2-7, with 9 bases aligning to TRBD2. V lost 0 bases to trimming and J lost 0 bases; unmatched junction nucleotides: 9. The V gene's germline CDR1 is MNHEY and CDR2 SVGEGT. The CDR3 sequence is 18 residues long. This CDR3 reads CASSYSRGLAVDSYEQYF. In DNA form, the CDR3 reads TGTGCCAGCAGTTACTCGAGGGGACTAGCAGTGGACTCCTACGAGCAGTACTTC.

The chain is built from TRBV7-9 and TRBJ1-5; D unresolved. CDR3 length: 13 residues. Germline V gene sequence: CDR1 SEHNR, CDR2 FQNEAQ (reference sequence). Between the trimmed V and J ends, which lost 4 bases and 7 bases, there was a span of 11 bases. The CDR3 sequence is CASSSGGLQPQHF. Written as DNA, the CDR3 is TGTGCCAGCAGCTCAGGAGGGTTACAGCCCCAGCATTTT.

CDR3 sequence (DNA): TGCAGTGCTGTTCGGGGGTTCGACGTGGTGGTTAACGAGCAGTACTTC. Translated, it gives CSAVRGFDVVVNEQYF. The chain employs TRBV20-1 and TRBJ2-7; perhaps TRBD2 as D (6 bases). V shed 5 bases and J shed 5 bases, with 25 bases lying between them. Per germline, CDR1 DFQATT and CDR2 SNEGSKA (reference sequence). The CDR3 has 16 residues.

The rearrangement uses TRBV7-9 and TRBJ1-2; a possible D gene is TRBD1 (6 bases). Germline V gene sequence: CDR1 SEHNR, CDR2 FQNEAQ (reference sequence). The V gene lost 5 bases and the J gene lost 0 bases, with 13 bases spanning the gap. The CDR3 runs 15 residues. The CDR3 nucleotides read TGTGCCAGCAGCGATCCAGGGGTCTCTAACTATGGCTACACCTTC. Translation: CASSDPGVSNYGYTF. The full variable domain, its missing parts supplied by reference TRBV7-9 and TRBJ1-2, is DTGVSQNPRHKITKRGQNVTFRCDPISEHNRLYWYRQTLGQGPEFLTYFQNEAQLEKSRLLSDRFSAERPKGSFSTLEIQRTEQGDSAMYLCASSDPGVSNYGYTFGSGTRLTVV.

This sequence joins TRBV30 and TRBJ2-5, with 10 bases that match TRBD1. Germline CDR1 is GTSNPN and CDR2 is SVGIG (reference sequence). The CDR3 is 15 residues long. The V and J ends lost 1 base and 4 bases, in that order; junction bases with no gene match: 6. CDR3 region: CAWSDRDRGLETQYF. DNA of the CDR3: TGTGCCTGGAGTGACCGGGACAGGGGTTTAGAGACCCAGTACTTC.

The CDR3 DNA reads TGTGCCAGCAGTTCCGGACTTAAACAAGAGACCCAGTACTTC. This sequence encodes CASSSGLKQETQYF. V gene TRBV28 combines with J gene TRBJ2-5; a possible D gene is TRBD2 (5 bases). In germline, CDR1 is MDHEN, CDR2 SYDVKM. Trimming removed 4 bases at V and 2 bases at J, with 11 bases between. The CDR3 contains 14 residues. Full variable domain (rest looked up from reference TRBV28 and TRBJ2-5): DVKVTQSSRYLVKRTGEKVFLECVQDMDHENMFWYRQDPGLGLRLIYFSYDVKMKEKGDIPEGYSVSREKKERFSLILESASTNQTSMYLCASSSGLKQETQYFGPGTRLLVL.

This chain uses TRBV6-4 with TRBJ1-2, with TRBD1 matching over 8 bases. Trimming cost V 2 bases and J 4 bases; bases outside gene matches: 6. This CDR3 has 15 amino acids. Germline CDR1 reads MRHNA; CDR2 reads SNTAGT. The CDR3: CASSDDQGAAYGYTF. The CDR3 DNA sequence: TGTGCCAGCAGTGACGATCAGGGGGCGGCCTATGGCTACACCTTC.

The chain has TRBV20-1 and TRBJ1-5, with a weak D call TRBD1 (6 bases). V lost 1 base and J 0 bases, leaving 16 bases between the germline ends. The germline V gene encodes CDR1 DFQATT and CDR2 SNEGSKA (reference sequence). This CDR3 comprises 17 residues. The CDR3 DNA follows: TGCAGTGCTAGAGTAAGGGGGGGCGGATTTAGCAATCAGCCCCAGCATTTT. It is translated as CSARVRGGGFSNQPQHF.

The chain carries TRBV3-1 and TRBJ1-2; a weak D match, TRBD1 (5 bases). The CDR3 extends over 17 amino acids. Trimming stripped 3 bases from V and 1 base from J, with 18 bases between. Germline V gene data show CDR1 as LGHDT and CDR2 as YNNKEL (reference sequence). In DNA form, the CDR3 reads TGTGCCAGCAGCCAGAGTCTCCCTGACGACAGTAACTATGGCTACACCTTC. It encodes CASSQSLPDDSNYGYTF.

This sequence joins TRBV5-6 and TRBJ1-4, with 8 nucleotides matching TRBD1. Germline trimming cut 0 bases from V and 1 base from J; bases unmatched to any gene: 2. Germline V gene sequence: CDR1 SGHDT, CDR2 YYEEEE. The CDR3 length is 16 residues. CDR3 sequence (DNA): TGTGCCAGCAGCTTGGGGACAGGGTTAACTAATGAAAAACTGTTTTTT. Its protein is CASSLGTGLTNEKLFF.

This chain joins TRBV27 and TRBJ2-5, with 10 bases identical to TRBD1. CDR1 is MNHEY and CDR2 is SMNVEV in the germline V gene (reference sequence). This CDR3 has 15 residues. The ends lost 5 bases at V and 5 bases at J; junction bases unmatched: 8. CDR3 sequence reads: CASSLLGDRGETQYF. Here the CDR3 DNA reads TGTGCCAGCAGTCTATTGGGGGACAGGGGTGAGACCCAGTACTTC.